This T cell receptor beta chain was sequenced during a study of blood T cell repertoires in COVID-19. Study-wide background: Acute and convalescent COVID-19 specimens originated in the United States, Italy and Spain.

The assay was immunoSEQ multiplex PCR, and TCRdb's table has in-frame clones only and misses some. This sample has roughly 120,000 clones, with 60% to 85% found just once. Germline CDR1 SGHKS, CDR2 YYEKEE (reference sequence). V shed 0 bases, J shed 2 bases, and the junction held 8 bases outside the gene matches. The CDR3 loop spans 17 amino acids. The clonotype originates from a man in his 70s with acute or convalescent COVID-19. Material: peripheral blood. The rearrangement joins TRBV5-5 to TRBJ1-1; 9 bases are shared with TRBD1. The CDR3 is CASSLELPGQGNTEAFF. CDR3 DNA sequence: TGTGCCAGCAGCTTGGAATTGCCGGGACAGGGAAACACTGAAGCTTTCTTT.